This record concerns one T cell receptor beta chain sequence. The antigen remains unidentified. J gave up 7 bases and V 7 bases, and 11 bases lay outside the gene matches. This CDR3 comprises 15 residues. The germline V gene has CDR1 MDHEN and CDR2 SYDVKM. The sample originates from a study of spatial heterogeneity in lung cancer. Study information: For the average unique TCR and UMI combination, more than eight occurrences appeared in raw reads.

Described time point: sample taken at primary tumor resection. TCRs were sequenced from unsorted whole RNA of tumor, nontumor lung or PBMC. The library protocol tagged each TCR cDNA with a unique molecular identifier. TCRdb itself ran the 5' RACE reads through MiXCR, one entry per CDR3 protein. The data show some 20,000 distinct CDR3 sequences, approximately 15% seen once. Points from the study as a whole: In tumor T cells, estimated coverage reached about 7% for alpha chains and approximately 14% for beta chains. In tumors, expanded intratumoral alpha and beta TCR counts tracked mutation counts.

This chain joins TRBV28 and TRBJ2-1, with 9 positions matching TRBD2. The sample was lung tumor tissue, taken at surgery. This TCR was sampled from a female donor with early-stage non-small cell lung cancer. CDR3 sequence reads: CASIQGGRARNEQFF. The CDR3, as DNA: TGTGCCAGCATCCAAGGCGGGAGGGCCCGGAATGAGCAGTTCTTC. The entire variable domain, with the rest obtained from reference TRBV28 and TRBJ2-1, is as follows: DVKVTQSSRYLVKRTGEKVFLECVQDMDHENMFWYRQDPGLGLRLIYFSYDVKMKEKGDIPEGYSVSREKKERFSLILESASTNQTSMYLCASIQGGRARNEQFFGPGTRLTVL.